The T cell receptor (beta chain) under discussion was sequenced for a study of blood T cell repertoires in COVID-19. For the study at large: Sites in the United States, Italy and Spain provided acute and convalescent COVID-19 samples. The analysed material was cDNA or gDNA that came from T cells, B-cell-depleted T cells, or PBMCs.

The CDR3 is made up of 14 amino acids. After removal of 2 bases from V and 4 bases from J, the junction contained 3 bases not matched to a gene. The V gene's germline CDR1 is SGHDT and CDR2 YYEEEE. Data came from immunoSEQ multiplex PCR; TCRdb stores just in-frame clones and leaves some out. This table has under 200,000 clones, roughly 86% appearing once. This chain joins TRBV5-6 and TRBJ2-7, with 10 bases fitting TRBD1. The sequence derives from a woman older than 75 in a cohort sampled during active or convalescent COVID-19. Sequences were obtained from peripheral blood. The CDR3 DNA sequence: TGTGCCAGCAGCTTACCGGGACAGGGGTACGAGCAGTACTTC. Its protein is CASSLPGQGYEQYF.